The 16 T cell receptor beta chains given below trace back to one sample, sequenced in a study of OX40 agonist ivuxolimab in advanced cancers. This table comes from immunoSEQ multiplex PCR, and its TCRdb copy is limited to in-frame clones, with some not included. This sample yields 50,000 or so clones, of which 75% to 80% are seen a single time; over 6.5% belongs to the top ten. Source: CD4+ or CD8+ T cells sorted from blood, taken in a trial of the OX40 agonist ivuxolimab. Receptors originate from an adult with an advanced solid tumor such as melanoma, head and neck, liver or kidney cancer.

V and J are TRBV19 and TRBJ2-2; no reliable D call. The V end was cut by 3 bases, the J end by 6 bases, with 14 bases between. The CDR3 is 15 residues long. Germline V CDR1 and CDR2: LNHDA, SQIVND (reference sequence). For the CDR3, the DNA is TGTGCCAGTAGTATCGACCCCTCTCGTGCCGGGGAGCTGTTTTTT. Its protein is CASSIDPSRAGELFF.

V usage is TRBV6-1 and J usage is TRBJ1-3; maybe TRBD1 (5 bases). V shed 9 bases and J shed 3 bases, with 15 bases lying between them. Germline V gene data show CDR1 as MNHNS and CDR2 as SASEGT. The CDR3 loop spans 14 amino acids. This chain's CDR3 is CASTGVGVGNTIYF. CDR3 nucleotide sequence: TGTGCCAGTACAGGAGTCGGGGTTGGAAACACCATATATTTT.

The CDR3, as DNA: TGTGCCAGCAGCTTAGGGGGCACTCATCAGCCCCAGCATTTT. This translates into CASSLGGTHQPQHF. The chain combines TRBV7-2 with TRBJ1-5, with a tentative D call TRBD1 (5 bases). V lost 1 base to trimming and J lost 5 bases, with 9 bases between them. The length of the CDR3 is 14 residues. Germline loops: CDR1 SGHTA, CDR2 FQGNSA.

The chain combines TRBV10-1 with TRBJ2-7; weak D call: TRBD1 (5 bases). Germline V gene data show CDR1 as WNHNN and CDR2 as SYGVQD (reference sequence). V was pared by 4 bases and J by 0 bases, with 19 bases between. The CDR3 contains 17 residues. This CDR3 reads CASSGGPRTTSSYEQYF. In DNA form, the CDR3 reads TGCGCCAGCAGTGGAGGACCCCGGACAACGAGCTCCTACGAGCAGTACTTC.

The rearrangement joins TRBV7-2 to TRBJ2-5, with TRBD2 matching over 9 bases. After removal of 5 bases from V and 5 bases from J, the junction contained 9 bases not matched to a gene. Germline lookup yields CDR1 SGHTA and CDR2 FQGNSA. This CDR3 is built from 15 residues. The CDR3 DNA is TGTGCCAGCAGCCGCCGACTAGCGGCCCTGGAGACCCAGTACTTC. Its protein product is CASSRRLAALETQYF.

The chain is built from TRBV7-8 and TRBJ1-1, with D possibly TRBD1 on 5 matching bases. Germline loops: CDR1 SGHVS, CDR2 FQNEAQ. This CDR3 is 14 amino acids long. Deletions cut 6 bases from V and 8 bases from J, with 19 bases between. This CDR3 reads CASRVTLGTPEAFF. CDR3 bases: TGTGCCAGCAGGGTGACCTTGGGGACCCCGGAAGCTTTCTTT.

This clone was counted a few times. The J gene is TRBJ1-1, the V gene TRBV10-3; the D gene is possibly TRBD1 (6 bases). This CDR3 has 13 amino acids. Per germline, CDR1 ENHRY and CDR2 SYGVKD. V lost 4 bases and J 5 bases, leaving 11 bases between the germline ends. The CDR3 DNA reads TGTGCCATCAGTGTTACAGGGACAACTGAAGCTTTCTTT. As protein: CAISVTGTTEAFF.

This clone appeared once. The chain recombines TRBV5-1 with TRBJ2-3; maybe TRBD2 (5 bases). Germline V gene lookup returns CDR1 SGHRS and CDR2 YFSETQ. The CDR3 is 12 residues long. Deletions cut 3 bases from V and 3 bases from J, with 5 bases between. CDR3 bases: TGCGCCAGCAGCTGGGAGACAGATACGCAGTATTTT. As protein: CASSWETDTQYF. The full variable domain, its missing parts supplied by reference TRBV5-1 and TRBJ2-3, is KAGVTQTPRYLIKTRGQQVTLSCSPISGHRSVSWYQQTPGQGLQFLFEYFSETQRNKGNFPGRFSGRQFSNSRSEMNVSTLELGDSALYLCASSWETDTQYFGPGTRLTVL.

CDR3 sequence (DNA): TGTGCCAGCAGCTTAGCGGAGACAGGGGATTTACAGCCCCAGCATTTT. Amino acid sequence: CASSLAETGDLQPQHF. V gene TRBV7-9 combines with J gene TRBJ1-5; 8 bases are a match to TRBD1. Trimming at V came to 0 bases and at J to 7 bases, leaving 8 bases not matched to a gene. The CDR3 loop spans 16 amino acids. CDR1 is SEHNR, CDR2 FQNEAQ, per germline (reference sequence).

V gene TRBV13 combines with J gene TRBJ1-2; D uncertain. The CDR3 contains 13 residues. V was shortened by 0 bases and J by 4 bases, with 6 bases between the two germline ends. The V gene's germline CDR1 is PRHDT and CDR2 FYEKMQ (reference sequence). CDR3 nucleotides: TGTGCCAGCAGCTTAGGAGGGAGCTATGGCTACACCTTC. Its protein is CASSLGGSYGYTF.

The sample holds a few counts of this clone. This chain links TRBV7-2 with TRBJ2-7, with 9 bases fitting TRBD2. J lost 7 bases, V lost 8 bases, and 15 bases had no gene match. Germline CDR1 reads SGHTA; CDR2 reads FQGNSA. The CDR3 is 15 residues long. CDR3 nucleotides: TGTGCCAGCGCCGGGTGGGTAGCGGGAGTATGGGAGCAGTACTTC. Protein sequence: CASAGWVAGVWEQYF.

The chain has TRBV5-1 and TRBJ2-7, with 7 bases that match TRBD2. V shed 2 bases, J shed 4 bases, and the junction held 6 bases outside the gene matches. Germline V gene sequence: CDR1 SGHRS, CDR2 YFSETQ. This CDR3 comprises 14 residues. CDR3 protein: CASSLGGSGYEQYF. In nucleotides, the CDR3 is TGCGCCAGCAGCTTAGGCGGGAGCGGTTACGAGCAGTACTTC.

V is TRBV2 and J is TRBJ2-2, with D unclear. The CDR3 contains 11 residues. Deletions cut 6 bases from V and 5 bases from J, with 4 bases between. Germline V gene lookup returns CDR1 SNHLY and CDR2 FYNNEI. The CDR3 DNA reads TGTGCCAGCAGCGAGACCGGGGAGCTGTTTTTT. Its protein is CASSETGELFF.

V gene TRBV9 combines with J gene TRBJ2-5; D may be TRBD2 (6 bases). The CDR3 consists of 16 residues. Germline CDR1 is SGDLS and CDR2 is YYNGEE. The V end lost 0 bases, the J end lost 1 base, and 13 bases lay between the germline ends. The CDR3 protein is CASSVGTNNLQETQYF. The DNA of the CDR3 is TGTGCCAGCAGCGTAGGGACTAACAACCTCCAAGAGACCCAGTACTTC.

The genes are TRBV30 and TRBJ2-7, with D maybe TRBD2 (6 bases). The better agreement between TRBJ2-1 and the DNA end casts doubt on the J call. This CDR3 has 15 amino acids. Per the germline V gene, CDR1 is GTSNPN and CDR2 is SVGIG (reference sequence). This CDR3 is CAWSVGSGAYNEQFF. CDR3 nucleotide sequence: TGTGCCTGGAGTGTAGGTAGCGGAGCCTACAATGAGCAGTTCTTC.

The chain employs TRBV30 and TRBJ1-2; TRBD1 matches at 7 bases. Germline CDR1 GTSNPN, CDR2 SVGIG (reference sequence). After removal of 5 bases from V and 0 bases from J, the junction contained 6 bases not matched to a gene. The CDR3 runs 14 residues. CDR3 sequence (DNA): TGTGCCTGGGGGGACAGAAACTCTAACTATGGCTACACCTTC. This encodes CAWGDRNSNYGYTF.